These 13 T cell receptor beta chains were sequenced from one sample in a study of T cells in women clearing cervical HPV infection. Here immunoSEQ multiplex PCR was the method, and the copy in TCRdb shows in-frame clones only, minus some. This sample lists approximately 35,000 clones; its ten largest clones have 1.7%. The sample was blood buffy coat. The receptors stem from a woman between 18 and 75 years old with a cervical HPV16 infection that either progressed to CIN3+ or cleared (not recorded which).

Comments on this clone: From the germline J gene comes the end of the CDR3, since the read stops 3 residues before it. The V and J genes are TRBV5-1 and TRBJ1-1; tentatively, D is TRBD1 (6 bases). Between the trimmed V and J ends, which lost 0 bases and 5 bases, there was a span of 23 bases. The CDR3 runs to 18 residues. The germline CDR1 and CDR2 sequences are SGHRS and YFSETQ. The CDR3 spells CASSLDVSGRGTRTEAFF. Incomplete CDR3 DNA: TGCGCCAGCAGCTTGGATGTATCTGGCAGGGGAACGCGGACTGAA.

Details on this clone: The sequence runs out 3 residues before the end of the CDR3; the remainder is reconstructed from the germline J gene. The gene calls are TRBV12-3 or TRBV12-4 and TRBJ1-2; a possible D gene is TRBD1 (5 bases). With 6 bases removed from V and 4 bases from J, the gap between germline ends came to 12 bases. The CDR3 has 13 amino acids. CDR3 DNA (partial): TGTGCCAGCAGCATGGACATTTCCTATGGC. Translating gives CASSMDISYG. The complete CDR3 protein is CASSMDISYGYTF.

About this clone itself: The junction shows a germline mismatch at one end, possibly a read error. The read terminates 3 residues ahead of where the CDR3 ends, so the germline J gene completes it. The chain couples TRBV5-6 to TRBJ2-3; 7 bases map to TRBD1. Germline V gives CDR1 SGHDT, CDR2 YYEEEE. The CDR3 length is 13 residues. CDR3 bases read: TGTGCCAGCAGCTGGGGACAGTCAGAGACG. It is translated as CASSWGQSET. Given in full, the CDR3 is CASSWGQSETQYF.

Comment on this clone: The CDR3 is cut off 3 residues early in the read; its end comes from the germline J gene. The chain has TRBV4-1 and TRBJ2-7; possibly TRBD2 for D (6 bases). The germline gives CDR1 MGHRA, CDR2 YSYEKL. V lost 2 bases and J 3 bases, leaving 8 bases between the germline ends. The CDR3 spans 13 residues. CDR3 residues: CASSQQEGYEQYF. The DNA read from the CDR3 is TGCGCCAGCAGCCAACAGGAGGGCTACGAG.

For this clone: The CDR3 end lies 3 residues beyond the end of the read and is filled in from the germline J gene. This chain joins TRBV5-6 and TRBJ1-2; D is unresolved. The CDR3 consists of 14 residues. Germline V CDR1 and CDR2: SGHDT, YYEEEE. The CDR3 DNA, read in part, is TGTGCCACCACGAGTAGCGGGGTCCAAGAGACC. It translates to CATTSSGVQET. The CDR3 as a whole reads CATTSSGVQETYTF.

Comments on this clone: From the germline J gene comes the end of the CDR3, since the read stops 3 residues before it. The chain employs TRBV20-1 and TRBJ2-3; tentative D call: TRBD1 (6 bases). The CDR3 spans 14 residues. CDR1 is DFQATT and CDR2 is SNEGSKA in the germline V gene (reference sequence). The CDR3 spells CSASPDRSQETQYF. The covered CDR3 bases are TGCAGTGCTAGTCCTGACAGGTCCCAAGAGACG.

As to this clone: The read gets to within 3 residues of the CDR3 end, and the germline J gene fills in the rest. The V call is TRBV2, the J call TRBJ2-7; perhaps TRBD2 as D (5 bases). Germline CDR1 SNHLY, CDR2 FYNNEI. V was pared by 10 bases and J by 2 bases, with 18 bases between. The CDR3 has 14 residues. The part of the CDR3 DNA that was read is TGTGCCACCAAAGCCGAGGCGGGCCCCTACGAG. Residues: CATKAEAGPYE. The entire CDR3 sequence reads CATKAEAGPYEQYF.

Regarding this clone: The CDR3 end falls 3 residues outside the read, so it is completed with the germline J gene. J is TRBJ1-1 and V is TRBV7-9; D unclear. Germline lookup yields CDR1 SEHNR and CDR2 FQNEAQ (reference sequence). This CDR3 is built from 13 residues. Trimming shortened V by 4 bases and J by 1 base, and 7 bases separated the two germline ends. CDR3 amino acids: CASSSPWNTEAFF. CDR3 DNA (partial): TGTGCCAGCAGCTCCCCTTGGAACACTGAA.

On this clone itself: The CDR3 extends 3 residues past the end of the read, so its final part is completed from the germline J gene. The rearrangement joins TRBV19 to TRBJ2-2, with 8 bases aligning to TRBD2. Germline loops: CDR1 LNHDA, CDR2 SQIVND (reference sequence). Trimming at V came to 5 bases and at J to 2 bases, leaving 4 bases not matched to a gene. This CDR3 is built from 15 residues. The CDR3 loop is CASSQAGGNTGELFF. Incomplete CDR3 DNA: TGTGCCAGTAGTCAGGCGGGGGGAAACACCGGGGAG.

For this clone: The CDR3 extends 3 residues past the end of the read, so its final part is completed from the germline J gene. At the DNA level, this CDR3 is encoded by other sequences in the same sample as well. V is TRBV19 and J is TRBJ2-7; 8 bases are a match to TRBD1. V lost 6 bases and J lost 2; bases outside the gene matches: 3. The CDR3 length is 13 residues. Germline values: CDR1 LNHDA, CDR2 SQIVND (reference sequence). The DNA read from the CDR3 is TGTGCCAGTAGGGGGGACAGGCCCTACGAG. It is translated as CASRGDRPYE. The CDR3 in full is CASRGDRPYEQYF. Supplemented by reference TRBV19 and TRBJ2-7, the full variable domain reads DGGITQSPKYLFRKEGQNVTLSCEQNLNHDAMYWYRQDPGQGLRLIYYSQIVNDFQKGDIAEGYSVSREKKESFPLTVTSAQKNPTAFYLCASRGDRPYEQYFGPGTRLTVT.

The CDR3 here is CSARAWTSGNTGELFF. The covered CDR3 bases are TGCAGTGCTCGTGCCTGGACTAGCGGTAACACCGGGGAG. The chain recombines TRBV20-1 with TRBJ2-2, with 10 bases aligning to TRBD2. Read coverage stops 3 residues before the CDR3 terminus; the germline J gene supplies the remainder. From germline, CDR1 is DFQATT and CDR2 SNEGSKA (reference sequence). The CDR3 covers 16 residues. V was pared by 5 bases and J by 2 bases, with 8 bases of the junction left unmatched.

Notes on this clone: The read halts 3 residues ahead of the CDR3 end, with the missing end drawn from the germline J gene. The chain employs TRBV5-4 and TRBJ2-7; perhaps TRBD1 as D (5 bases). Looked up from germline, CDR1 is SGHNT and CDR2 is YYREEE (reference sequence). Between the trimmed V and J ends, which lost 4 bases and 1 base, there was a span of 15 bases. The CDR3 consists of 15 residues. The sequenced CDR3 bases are TGTGCCAGCAGCCTGGGCGGCCAGGGTTCCTACGAG. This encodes CASSLGGQGSYE. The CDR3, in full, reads CASSLGGQGSYEQYF.

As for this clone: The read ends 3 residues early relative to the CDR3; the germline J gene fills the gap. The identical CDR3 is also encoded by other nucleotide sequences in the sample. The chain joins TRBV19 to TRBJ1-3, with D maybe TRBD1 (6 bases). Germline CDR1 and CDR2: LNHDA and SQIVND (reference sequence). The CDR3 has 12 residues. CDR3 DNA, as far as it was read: TGTGCCGTCACAGGGCGCGGGGGGTCG. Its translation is CAVTGRGGS. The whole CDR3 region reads CAVTGRGGSIYF.